The text below deals with one T cell receptor beta chain. The antigen remains undetermined. Per the germline V gene, CDR1 is SGHTA and CDR2 is FQGTGA. The V and J ends lost 0 bases and 12 bases, in that order; junction bases with no gene match: 9. The CDR3 totals 15 residues. Investigators spread the genomic DNA of each subset evenly over several immunoSEQ plates. On sorted subsets, replicate PCRs used 150 to 250 ng DNA, or tens of thousands of T cell genomes. Assay: immunoSEQ multiplex PCR; the TCRdb copy retains only in-frame clones and omits some. The sample has approximately 2,000,000 clones, about nine tenths seen once. This entry is derived from a study of shared clonotypes between healthy human individuals. The study's findings and limits: Sharing across four donors was highest in naive CD4 (approximately 5%) and lowest in memory CD8 (about 0.4%).

The sequenced sample was naive CD4+ T cells from PBMCs. Subset indicated: CD45RA+ positively selected. The sequence was collected from a man between 18 and 35 years old in good health. Some clones in this sample may be carry-over from other donors' samples. This chain uses TRBV7-3 with TRBJ2-3; 10 bases align to TRBD2. CDR3 loop: CASSLTGTSAMNQYF. The CDR3 nucleotides read TGTGCCAGCAGCTTAACCGGGACTAGCGCGATGAATCAGTATTTT.